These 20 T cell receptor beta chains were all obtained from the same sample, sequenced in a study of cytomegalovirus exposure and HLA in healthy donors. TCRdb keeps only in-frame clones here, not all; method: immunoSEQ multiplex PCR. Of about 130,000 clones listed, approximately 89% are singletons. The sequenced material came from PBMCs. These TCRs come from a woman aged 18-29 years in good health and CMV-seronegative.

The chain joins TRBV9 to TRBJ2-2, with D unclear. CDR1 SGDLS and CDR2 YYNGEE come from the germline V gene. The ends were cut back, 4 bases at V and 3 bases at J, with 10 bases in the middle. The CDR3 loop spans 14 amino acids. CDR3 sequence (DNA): TGTGCCAGCAGCTCTACCTTCGACACCGGGGAGCTGTTTTTT. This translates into CASSSTFDTGELFF.

CDR3 amino acids: CASSLAPLSGTVAWGYTF. In DNA form, the CDR3 reads TGTGCCAGCAGCTTAGCTCCTCTCTCTGGGACAGTGGCGTGGGGCTACACCTTC. The V call is TRBV7-2, the J call TRBJ1-2, with TRBD1 identical over 7 bases. CDR1 is SGHTA, CDR2 FQGNSA, per germline. The CDR3 totals 18 residues. Trimming cost V 0 bases and J 8 bases; bases outside gene matches: 18.

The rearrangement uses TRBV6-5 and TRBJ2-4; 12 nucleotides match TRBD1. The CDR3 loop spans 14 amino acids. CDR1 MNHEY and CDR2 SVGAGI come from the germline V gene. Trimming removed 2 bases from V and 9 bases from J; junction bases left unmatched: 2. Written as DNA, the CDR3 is TGTGCCAGCAGTTACGGGACAGGGGGCACCATTCAGTACTTC. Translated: CASSYGTGGTIQYF.

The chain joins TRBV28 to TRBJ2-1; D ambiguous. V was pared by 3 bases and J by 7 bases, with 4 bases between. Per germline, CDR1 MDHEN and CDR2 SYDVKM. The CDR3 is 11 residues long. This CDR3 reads CASSFLNEQFF. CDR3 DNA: TGTGCCAGCAGTTTCCTGAATGAGCAGTTCTTC.

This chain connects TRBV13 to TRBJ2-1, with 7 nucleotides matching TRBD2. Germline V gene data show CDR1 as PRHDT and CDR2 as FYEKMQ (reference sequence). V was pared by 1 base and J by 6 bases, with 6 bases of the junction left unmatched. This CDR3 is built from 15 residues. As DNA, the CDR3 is TGTGCCAGCAGCTTAGTCCAAGCGGGGCGCAATGAGCAGTTCTTC. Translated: CASSLVQAGRNEQFF.

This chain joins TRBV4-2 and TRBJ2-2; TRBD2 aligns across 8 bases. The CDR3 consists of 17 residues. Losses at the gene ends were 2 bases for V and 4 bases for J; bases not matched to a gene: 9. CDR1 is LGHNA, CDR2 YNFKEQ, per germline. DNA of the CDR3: TGTGCCAGCAGCCAACATTTAGCGGGGAGAGGCACCGGGGAGCTGTTTTTT. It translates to CASSQHLAGRGTGELFF.

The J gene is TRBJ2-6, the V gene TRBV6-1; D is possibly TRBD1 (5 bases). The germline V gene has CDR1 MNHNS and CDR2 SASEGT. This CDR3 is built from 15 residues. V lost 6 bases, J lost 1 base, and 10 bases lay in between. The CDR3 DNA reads TGTGCCAGCAGGCCATCAGGGTCTGGGGCCAACGTCCTGACTTTC. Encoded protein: CASRPSGSGANVLTF.

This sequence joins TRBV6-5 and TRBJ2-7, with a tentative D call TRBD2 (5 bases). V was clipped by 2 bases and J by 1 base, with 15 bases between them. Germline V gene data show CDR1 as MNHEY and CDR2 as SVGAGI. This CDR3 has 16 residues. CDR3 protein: CASSYGPTGGSYEQYF. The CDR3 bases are TGTGCCAGCAGTTACGGTCCTACCGGAGGTTCCTACGAGCAGTACTTC.

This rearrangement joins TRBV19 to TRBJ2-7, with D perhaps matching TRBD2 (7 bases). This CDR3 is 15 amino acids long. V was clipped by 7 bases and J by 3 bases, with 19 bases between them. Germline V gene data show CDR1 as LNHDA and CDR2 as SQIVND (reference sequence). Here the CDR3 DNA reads TGTGCCAGTACGTCTAGGGGGGGTCCGCTCTACGAGCAGTACGTC. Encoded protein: CASTSRGGPLYEQYV.

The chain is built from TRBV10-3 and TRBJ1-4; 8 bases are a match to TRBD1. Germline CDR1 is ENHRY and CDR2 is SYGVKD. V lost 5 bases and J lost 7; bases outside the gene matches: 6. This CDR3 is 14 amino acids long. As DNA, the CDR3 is TGTGCCATCAGTCTCAGGGGGCCCACTGAAAAACTGTTTTTT. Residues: CAISLRGPTEKLFF.

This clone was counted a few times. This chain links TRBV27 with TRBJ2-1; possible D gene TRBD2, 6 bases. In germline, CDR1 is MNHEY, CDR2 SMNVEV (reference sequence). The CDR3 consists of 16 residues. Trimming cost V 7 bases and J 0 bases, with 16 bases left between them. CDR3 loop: CASNLRGSGSYNEQFF. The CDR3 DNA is TGTGCCAGCAACCTGCGGGGTAGCGGCTCCTACAATGAGCAGTTCTTC.

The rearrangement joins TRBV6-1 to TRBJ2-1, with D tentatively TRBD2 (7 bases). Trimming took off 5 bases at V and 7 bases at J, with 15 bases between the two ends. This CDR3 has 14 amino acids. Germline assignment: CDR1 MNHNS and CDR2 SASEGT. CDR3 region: CASSSVGGRNEQFF. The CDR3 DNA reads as TGTGCCAGCAGTTCGGTCGGGGGGCGGAATGAGCAGTTCTTC.

The CDR3 sequence: CASSYSRGSNQPQHF. The CDR3, as DNA: TGTGCCAGCAGTTACTCTAGGGGGAGCAATCAGCCCCAGCATTTT. The chain combines TRBV6-5 with TRBJ1-5; the D gene is possibly TRBD1 (6 bases). This CDR3 is 15 amino acids long. Germline V lookup: CDR1 MNHEY, CDR2 SVGAGI. The V gene lost 0 bases and the J gene lost 1 base, with 7 bases spanning the gap.

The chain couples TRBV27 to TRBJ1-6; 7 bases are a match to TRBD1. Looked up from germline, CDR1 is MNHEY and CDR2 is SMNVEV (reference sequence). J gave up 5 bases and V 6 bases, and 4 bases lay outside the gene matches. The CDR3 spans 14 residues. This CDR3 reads CASRYGQDNSPLHF. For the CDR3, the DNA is TGTGCCAGCAGATACGGACAGGATAATTCACCCCTCCACTTT.

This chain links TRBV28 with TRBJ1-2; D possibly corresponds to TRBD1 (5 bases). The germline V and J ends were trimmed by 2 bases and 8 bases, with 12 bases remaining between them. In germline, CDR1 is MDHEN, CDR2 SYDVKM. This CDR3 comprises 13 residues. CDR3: CASSLEGGVGYTF. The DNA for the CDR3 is TGTGCCAGCAGTTTAGAGGGAGGGGTAGGCTACACCTTC.

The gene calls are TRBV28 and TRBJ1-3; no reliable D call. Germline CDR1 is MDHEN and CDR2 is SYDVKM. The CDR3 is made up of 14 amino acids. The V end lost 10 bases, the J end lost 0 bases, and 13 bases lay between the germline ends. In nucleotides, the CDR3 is TGTGCCACCTGGAGCCTCAACTCTGGAAACACCATATATTTT. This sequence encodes CATWSLNSGNTIYF.

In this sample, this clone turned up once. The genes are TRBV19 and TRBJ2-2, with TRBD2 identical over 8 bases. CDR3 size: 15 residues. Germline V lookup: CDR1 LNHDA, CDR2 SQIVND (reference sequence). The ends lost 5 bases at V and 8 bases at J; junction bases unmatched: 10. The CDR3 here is CASSSGTRIEGELFF. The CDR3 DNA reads TGTGCCAGTAGTTCCGGGACTAGGATTGAGGGGGAGCTGTTTTTT.

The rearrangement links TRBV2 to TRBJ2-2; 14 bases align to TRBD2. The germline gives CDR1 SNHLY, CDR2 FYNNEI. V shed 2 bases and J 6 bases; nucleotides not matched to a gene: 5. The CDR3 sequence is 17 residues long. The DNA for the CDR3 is TGTGCCAGCAGTGAATATCGGGGACTAGCGGGAGCCGGGGAGCTGTTTTTT. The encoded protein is CASSEYRGLAGAGELFF. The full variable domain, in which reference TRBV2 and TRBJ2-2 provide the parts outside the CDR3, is EPEVTQTPSHQVTQMGQEVILRCVPISNHLYFYWYRQILGQKVEFLVSFYNNEISEKSEIFDDQFSVERPDGSNFTLKIRSTKLEDSAMYFCASSEYRGLAGAGELFFGEGSRLTVL.

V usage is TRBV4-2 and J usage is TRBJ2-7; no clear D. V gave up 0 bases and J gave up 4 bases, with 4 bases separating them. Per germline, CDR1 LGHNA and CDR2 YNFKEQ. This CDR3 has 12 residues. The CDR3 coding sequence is TGTGCCAGCAGCCAAGATGAGTACGAGCAGTACTTC. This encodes CASSQDEYEQYF.

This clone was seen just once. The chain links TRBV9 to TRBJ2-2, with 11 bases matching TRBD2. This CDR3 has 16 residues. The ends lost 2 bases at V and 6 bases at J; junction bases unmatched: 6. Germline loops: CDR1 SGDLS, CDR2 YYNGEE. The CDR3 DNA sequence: TGTGCCAGCAGCGTTGTAGGTAGCGGGAGGGCCGGGGAGCTGTTTTTT. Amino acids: CASSVVGSGRAGELFF. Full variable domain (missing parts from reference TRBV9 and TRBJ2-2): DSGVTQTPKHLITATGQRVTLRCSPRSGDLSVYWYQQSLDQGLQFLIQYYNGEERAKGNILERFSAQQFPDLHSELNLSSLELGDSALYFCASSVVGSGRAGELFFGEGSRLTVL.